The T cell receptor (beta chain) described here comes from a study of blood T cells in healthy people across ages. With a J-beta primer mix and a sample-barcoded 5' primer, a second PCR ran 7 to 11 cycles. TCRdb passed the 5' RACE reads through MiXCR, listing each CDR3 protein once. The profile shows 650,000 to 950,000 distinct CDR3 sequences, 44% of them singletons. Per the germline V gene, CDR1 is DFQATT and CDR2 is SNEGSKA (reference sequence). This CDR3 contains 13 residues. Note on this clonotype: One end of the junction does not line up with germline, which may come from a read error.

The origin of this receptor is a man in his sixties in good health. Sample: blood. V usage is TRBV20-1 and J usage is TRBJ2-7; tentative D call: TRBD1 (5 bases). CDR3 in amino acids: CGAIELGAYEQYF. CDR3 nucleotide sequence: TGCGGTGCTATCGAGTTAGGGGCCTACGAGCAGTACTTC.